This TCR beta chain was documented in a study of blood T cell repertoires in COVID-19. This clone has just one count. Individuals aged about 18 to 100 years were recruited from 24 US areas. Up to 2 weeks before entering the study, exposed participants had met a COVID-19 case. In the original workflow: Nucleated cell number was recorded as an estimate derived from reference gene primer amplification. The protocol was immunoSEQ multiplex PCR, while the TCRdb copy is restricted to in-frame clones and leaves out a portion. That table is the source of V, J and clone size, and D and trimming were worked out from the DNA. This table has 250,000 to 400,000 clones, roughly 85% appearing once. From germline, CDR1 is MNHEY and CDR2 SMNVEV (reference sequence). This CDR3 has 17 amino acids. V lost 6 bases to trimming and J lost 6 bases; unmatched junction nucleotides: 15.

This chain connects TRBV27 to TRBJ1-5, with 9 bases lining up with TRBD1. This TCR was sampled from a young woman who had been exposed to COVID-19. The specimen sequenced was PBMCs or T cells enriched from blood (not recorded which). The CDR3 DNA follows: TGTGCCAGCAGAGAATCAATGGGGGACAGGGCTCGTCAGCCCCAGCATTTT. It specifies CASRESMGDRARQPQHF.